This T cell receptor beta chain was recovered during a study of cytomegalovirus exposure and HLA in healthy donors. Study details: Previous work identified some 120 million unique TCR beta sequences from roughly 170 million T cells.

Researchers ran the PCR with 60 Vbeta and 13 Jbeta primers. Only in-frame clones appear in the TCRdb table, and some are missing; sequencing was by immunoSEQ multiplex PCR. The repertoire holds 95,000 to 150,000 clones, with less than 85% as singletons. V shed 4 bases and J shed 3 bases, with 15 bases lying between them. The CDR3 extends over 15 amino acids. Germline-derived CDR1 and CDR2 are MGHDK and SYGVNS. The clonotype comes from a man between 18 and 35 years old in good health and CMV-seropositive. Material for sequencing was PBMCs. The chain uses TRBV25-1 and TRBJ2-5; D is ambiguous. This CDR3 is CASSGARAAEETQYF. CDR3 DNA: TGTGCCAGCAGTGGAGCCCGTGCGGCGGAAGAGACCCAGTACTTC.